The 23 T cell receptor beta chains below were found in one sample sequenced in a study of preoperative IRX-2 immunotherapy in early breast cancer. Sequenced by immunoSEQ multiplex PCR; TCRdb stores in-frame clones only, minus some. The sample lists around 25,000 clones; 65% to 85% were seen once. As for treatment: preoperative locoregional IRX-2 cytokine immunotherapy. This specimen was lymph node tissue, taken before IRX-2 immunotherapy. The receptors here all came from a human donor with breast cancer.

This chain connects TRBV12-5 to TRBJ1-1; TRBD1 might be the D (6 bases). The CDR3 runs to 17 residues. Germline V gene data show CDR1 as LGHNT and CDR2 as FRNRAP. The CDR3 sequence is CASIPPKGGTLCTEAFF. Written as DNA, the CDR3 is TGTGCCAGCATTCCCCCCAAGGGGGGTACATTGTGTACTGAAGCTTTCTTT.

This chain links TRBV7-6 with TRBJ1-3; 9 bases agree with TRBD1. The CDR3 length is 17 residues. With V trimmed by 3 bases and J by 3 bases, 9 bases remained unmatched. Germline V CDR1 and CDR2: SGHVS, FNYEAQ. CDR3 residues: CASSFGGQGSSGNTIYF. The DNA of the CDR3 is TGTGCCAGCAGCTTTGGTGGACAGGGGTCTAGTGGAAACACCATATATTTT.

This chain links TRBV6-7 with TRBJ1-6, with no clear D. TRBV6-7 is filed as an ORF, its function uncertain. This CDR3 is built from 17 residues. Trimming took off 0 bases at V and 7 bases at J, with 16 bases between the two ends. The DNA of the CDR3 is TGTGCCAGCAGTTACTCAATAGGGAACGGGAACAATTCACCCCTCCACTTT. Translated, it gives CASSYSIGNGNNSPLHF.

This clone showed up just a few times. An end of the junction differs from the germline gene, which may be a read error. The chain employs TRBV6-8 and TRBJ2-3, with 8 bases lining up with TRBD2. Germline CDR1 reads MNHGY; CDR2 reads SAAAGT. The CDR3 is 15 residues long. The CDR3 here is CAISPNSGNTDTQYF. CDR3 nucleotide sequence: TGTGCCATCAGTCCCAATAGCGGGAATACAGATACGCAGTATTTT.

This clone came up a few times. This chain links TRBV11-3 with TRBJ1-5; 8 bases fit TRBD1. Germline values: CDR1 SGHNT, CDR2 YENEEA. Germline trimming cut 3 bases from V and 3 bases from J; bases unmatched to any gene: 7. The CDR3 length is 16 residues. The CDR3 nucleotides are TGTGCCAGCAGCTTGGGTGGGACAGGTACCAATCAGCCCCAGCATTTT. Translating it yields CASSLGGTGTNQPQHF.

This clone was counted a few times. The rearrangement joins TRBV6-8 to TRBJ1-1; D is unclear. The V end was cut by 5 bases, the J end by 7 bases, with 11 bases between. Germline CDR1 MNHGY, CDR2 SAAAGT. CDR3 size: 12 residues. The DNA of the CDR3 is TGTGCCAGCAGTCCCAGGACGGGTGAAGCTTTCTTT. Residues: CASSPRTGEAFF.

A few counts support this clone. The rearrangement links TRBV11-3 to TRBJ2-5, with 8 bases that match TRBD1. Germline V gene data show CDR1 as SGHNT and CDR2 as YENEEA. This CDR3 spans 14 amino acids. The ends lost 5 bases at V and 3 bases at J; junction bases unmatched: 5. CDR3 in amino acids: CASSPDRVEETQYF. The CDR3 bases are TGTGCCAGCAGCCCGGACAGGGTGGAAGAGACCCAGTACTTC. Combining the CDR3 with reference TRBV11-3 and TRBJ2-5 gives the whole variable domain EAGVVQSPRYKIIEKKQPVAFWCNPISGHNTLYWYLQNLGQGPELLIRYENEEAVDDSQLPKDRFSAERLKGVDSTLKIQPAELGDSAVYLCASSPDRVEETQYFGPGTRLLVL.

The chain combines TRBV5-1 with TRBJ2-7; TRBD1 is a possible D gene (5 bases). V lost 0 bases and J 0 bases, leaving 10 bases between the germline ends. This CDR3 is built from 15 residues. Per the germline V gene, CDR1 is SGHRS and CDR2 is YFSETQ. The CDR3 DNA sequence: TGCGCCAGCAGCTTGGGGGCAGGGAACTCCTACGAGCAGTACTTC. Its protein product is CASSLGAGNSYEQYF.

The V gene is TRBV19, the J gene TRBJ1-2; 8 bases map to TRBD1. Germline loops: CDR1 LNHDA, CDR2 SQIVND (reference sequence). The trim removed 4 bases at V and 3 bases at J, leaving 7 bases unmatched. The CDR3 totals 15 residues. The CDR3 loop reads CASSSGQGGDYGYTF. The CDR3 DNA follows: TGTGCCAGTAGTAGCGGACAGGGTGGAGACTATGGCTACACCTTC.

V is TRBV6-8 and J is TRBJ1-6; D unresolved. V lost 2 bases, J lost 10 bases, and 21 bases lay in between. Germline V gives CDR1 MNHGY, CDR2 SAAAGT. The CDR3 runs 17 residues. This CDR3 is CASSYPLSTGQGSPLHF. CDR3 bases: TGTGCCAGCAGTTACCCTTTATCGACGGGCCAAGGGTCACCCCTCCACTTT.

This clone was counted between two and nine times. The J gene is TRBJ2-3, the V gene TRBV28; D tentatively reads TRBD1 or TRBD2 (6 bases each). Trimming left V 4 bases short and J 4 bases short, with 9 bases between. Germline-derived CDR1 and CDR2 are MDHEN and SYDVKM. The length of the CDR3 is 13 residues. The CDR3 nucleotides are TGTGCCAGCAGTTCAAGGGGGGCAGATACGCAGTATTTT. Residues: CASSSRGADTQYF.

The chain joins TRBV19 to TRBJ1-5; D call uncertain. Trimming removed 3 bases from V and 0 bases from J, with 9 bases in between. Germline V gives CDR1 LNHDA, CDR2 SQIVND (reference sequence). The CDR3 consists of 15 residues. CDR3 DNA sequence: TGTGCCAGTAGTATGACTGGCTATAGCAATCAGCCCCAGCATTTT. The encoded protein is CASSMTGYSNQPQHF.

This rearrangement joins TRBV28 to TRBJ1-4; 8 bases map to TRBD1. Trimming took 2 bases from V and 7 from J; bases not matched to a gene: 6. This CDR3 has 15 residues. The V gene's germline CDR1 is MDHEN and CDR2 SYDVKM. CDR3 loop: CASSLRQGLSEKLFF. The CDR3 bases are TGTGCCAGCAGTTTAAGACAGGGGCTTAGTGAAAAACTGTTTTTT.

CDR3 bases: TGTGCCTGGAGTGTACTCGGCGGACGCTCTGGAAACACCATATATTTT. It translates to CAWSVLGGRSGNTIYF. The chain carries TRBV30 and TRBJ1-3; D remains unclear. V lost 0 bases to trimming and J lost 0 bases, with 12 bases between them. Germline CDR1 and CDR2: GTSNPN and SVGIG (reference sequence). This CDR3 has 16 residues.

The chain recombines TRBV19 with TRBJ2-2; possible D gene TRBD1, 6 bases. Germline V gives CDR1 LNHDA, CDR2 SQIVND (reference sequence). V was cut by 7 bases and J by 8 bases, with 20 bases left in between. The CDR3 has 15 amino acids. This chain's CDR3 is CASIPPPGDTGELFF. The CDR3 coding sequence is TGTGCCAGTATTCCACCGCCAGGGGATACTGGGGAGCTGTTTTTT.

DNA for the CDR3: TGCGCCAGCAGCTTGGCGCAGGGGGCGGACACCGGGGAGCTGTTTTTT. Translated, it gives CASSLAQGADTGELFF. This chain uses TRBV5-1 with TRBJ2-2, with 8 bases lining up with TRBD1. The CDR3 is 16 residues long. Per germline, CDR1 SGHRS and CDR2 YFSETQ. Trimming took 0 bases from V and 3 from J; bases not matched to a gene: 4.

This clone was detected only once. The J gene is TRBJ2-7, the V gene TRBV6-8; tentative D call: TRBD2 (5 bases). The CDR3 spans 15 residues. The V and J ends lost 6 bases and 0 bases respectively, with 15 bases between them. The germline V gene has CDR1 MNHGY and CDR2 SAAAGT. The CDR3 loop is CASRRGRESSYEQYF. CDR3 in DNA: TGTGCCAGCAGGCGTGGACGGGAAAGCTCCTACGAGCAGTACTTC.

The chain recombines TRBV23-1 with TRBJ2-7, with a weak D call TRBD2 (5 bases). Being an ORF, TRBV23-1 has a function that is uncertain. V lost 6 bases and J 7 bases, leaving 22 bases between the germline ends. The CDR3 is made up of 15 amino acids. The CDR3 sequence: CASSLPGTTTGEQYF. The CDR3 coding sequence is TGCGCCAGCAGCCTGCCGGGTACAACCACGGGGGAGCAGTACTTC.

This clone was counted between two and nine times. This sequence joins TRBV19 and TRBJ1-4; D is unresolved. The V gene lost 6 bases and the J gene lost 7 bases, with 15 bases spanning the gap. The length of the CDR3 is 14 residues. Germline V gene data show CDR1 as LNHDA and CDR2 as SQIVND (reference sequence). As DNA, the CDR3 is TGTGCCAGTAGGAGGGATTTAAGGGCTGAAAAACTGTTTTTT. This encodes CASRRDLRAEKLFF.

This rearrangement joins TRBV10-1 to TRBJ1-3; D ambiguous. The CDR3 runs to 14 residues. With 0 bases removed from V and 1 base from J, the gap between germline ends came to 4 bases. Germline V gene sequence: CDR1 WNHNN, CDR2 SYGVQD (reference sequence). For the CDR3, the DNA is TGCGCCAGCAGTGAGTCGGGGTCTGGAAACACCATATATTTT. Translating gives CASSESGSGNTIYF.

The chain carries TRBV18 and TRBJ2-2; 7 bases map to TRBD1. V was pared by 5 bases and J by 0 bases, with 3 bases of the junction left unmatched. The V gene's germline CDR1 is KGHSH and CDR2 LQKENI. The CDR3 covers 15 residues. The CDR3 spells CASSTTGANTGELFF. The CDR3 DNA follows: TGTGCCAGCTCAACCACAGGGGCGAACACCGGGGAGCTGTTTTTT.

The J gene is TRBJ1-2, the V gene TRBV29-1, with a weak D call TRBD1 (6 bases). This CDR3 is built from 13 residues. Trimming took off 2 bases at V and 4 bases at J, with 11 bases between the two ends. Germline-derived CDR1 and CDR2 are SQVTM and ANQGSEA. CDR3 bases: TGCAGCGTTGAACCAGGAGGGGGCTATGGCTACACCTTC. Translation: CSVEPGGGYGYTF.

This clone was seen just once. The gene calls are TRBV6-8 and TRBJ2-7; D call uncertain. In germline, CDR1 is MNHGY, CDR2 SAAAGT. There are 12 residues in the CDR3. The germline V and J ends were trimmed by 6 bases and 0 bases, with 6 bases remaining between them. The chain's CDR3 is CASRSSSYEQYF. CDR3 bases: TGTGCCAGCAGAAGTAGCTCCTACGAGCAGTACTTC.